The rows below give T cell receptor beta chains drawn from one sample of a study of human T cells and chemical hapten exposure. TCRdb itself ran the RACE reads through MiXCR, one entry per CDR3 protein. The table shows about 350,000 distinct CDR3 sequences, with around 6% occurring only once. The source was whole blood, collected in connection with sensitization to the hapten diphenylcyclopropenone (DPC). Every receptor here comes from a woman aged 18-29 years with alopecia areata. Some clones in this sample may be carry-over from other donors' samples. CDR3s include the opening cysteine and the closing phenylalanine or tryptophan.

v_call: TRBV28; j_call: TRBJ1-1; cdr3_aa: CASSTTGYSTEAFF
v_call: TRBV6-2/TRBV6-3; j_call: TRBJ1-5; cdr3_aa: CASSYPRSWPQHF
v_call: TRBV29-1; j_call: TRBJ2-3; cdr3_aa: CIAKEAGRGDTQYF
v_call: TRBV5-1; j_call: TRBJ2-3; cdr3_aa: CASSLAAQGGTTDTQYF
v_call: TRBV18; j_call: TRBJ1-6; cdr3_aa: CASSPDIPNSYNSPLHF
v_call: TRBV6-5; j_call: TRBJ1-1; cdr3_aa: CASKRGRNTEAFF
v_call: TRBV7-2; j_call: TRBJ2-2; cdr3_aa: CASSFASHTGELFF
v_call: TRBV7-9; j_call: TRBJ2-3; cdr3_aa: CASSLGSSNTQYF
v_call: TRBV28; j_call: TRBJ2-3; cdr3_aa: CASSLMGTPVTDTQYF
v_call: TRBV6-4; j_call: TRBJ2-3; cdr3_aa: CASSPGRGNTDTQYF
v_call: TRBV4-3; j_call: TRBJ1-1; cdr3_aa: CASSQEAGLTEAFF
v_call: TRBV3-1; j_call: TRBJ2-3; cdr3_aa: CASSHLRETTDTQYF
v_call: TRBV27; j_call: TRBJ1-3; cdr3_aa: CASSPNTGTGNTIYF
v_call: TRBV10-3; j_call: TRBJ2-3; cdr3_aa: CAISERTVATDTQYF
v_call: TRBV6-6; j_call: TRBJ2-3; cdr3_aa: CASSFTKWGKGEYF
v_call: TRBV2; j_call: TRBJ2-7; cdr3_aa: CASSEWGQGSNYEQYF
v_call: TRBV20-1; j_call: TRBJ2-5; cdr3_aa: CSAPPTGRETQYF
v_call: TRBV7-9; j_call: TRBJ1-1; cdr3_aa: CASSQGVAEAFF
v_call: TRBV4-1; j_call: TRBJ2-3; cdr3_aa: CASSQDPGQLTDTQYF
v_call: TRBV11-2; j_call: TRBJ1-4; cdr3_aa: CASSGRDGPTNEKLFF
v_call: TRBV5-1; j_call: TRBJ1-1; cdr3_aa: CASTNLAGSEAFF
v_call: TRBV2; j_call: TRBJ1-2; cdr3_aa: CASSEQRDYGYTF
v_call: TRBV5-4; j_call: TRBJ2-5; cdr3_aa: CASSWDAATQYF
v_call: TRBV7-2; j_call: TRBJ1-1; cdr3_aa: CASSLRYTNTEAFF
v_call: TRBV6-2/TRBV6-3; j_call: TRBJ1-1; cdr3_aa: CASKGTRERLTEAFF
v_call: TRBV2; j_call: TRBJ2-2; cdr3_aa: CASLGEGDNTGELFF
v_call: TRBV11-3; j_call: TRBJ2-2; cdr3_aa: CASSFGGGRDTGELFF
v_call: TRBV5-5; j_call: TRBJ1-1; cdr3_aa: CASSLALPVYTEAFF